The 22 T cell receptor beta chains listed next were all sequenced from one sample in a study of blood T cells in healthy people across ages. The authors ran a second PCR of about 7 to 11 cycles using a sample-barcoded 5' primer and a J-beta primer mix. TCRdb re-derived calls from the 5' RACE reads in MiXCR, one entry per CDR3 protein. The repertoire includes 630,000 or so distinct CDR3 sequences, approximately 29% of them detected once, and over 15% sits in the top ten. The sample taken for sequencing was blood. These receptors all stem from a woman of 80 years or more in good health.

The chain has TRBV4-2 and TRBJ1-2; D is perhaps TRBD1 (5 bases). Deletions cut 3 bases from V and 0 bases from J, with 17 bases between. The length of the CDR3 is 17 residues. Per germline, CDR1 LGHNA and CDR2 YNFKEQ. The CDR3 reads CASSQDNGAPANYGYTF. The CDR3 nucleotides read TGTGCCAGCAGCCAGGATAACGGGGCTCCGGCTAACTATGGCTACACCTTC.

The sample holds many counts of this clonotype. The gene calls are TRBV20-1 and TRBJ1-5; unclear D gene. The germline CDR1 and CDR2 sequences are DFQATT and SNEGSKA (reference sequence). The CDR3 runs to 13 residues. The V end lost 3 bases, the J end lost 3 bases, and 9 bases lay between the germline ends. The CDR3 DNA is TGCAGTGCTAGTGGGGAATTCAATCAGCCCCAGCATTTT. Its translation is CSASGEFNQPQHF.

This clonotype was recorded many times. V gene TRBV9 combines with J gene TRBJ2-1, with 7 bases fitting TRBD1. The CDR3 has 14 residues. V trimming: 0 bases; J trimming: 7 bases; junction bases outside the gene matches: 4. Germline V gene lookup returns CDR1 SGDLS and CDR2 YYNGEE. This CDR3 reads CASSVGDRGNEQFF. Written as DNA, the CDR3 is TGTGCCAGCAGCGTAGGGGACAGAGGGAATGAGCAGTTCTTC.

V usage is TRBV30 and J usage is TRBJ1-5; unclear D gene. CDR1 is GTSNPN and CDR2 is SVGIG in the germline V gene (reference sequence). The CDR3 spans 13 residues. Trimming stripped 3 bases from V and 5 bases from J, with 11 bases between. This CDR3 is CAWSLGADQPQHF. The CDR3 bases are TGTGCCTGGAGCCTAGGAGCGGATCAGCCCCAGCATTTT.

This clonotype was detected ten times or more. With a much larger clone just one base away, this may be a read error. The chain has TRBV7-2 and TRBJ2-5, with D unclear. The germline V gene has CDR1 SGHTA and CDR2 FQGNSA. There are 14 residues in the CDR3. Deletions cut 7 bases from V and 11 bases from J, with 23 bases between. The CDR3 DNA reads as TGTGCCAGCATACCACCCGACCACCACAATGAGCAGTACTTC. Protein: CASIPPDHHNEQYF.

The DNA of the CDR3 is TGTGCCAGCAGTTTAGCTTCGGCGGGGGCGAACCAAGAGACCCAGTACTTC. This gives the protein CASSLASAGANQETQYF. V and J are TRBV28 and TRBJ2-5; D perhaps matches TRBD2 (7 bases). V was clipped by 2 bases and J by 0 bases, with 16 bases between them. CDR1 is MDHEN and CDR2 is SYDVKM in the germline V gene. CDR3 length: 17 residues. Full variable domain (rest looked up from reference TRBV28 and TRBJ2-5): DVKVTQSSRYLVKRTGEKVFLECVQDMDHENMFWYRQDPGLGLRLIYFSYDVKMKEKGDIPEGYSVSREKKERFSLILESASTNQTSMYLCASSLASAGANQETQYFGPGTRLLVL.

Comments on this clonotype: Possible read error: a much larger clone is one base away. The chain uses TRBV15 and TRBJ2-1; D may be TRBD1 (5 bases). Germline loops: CDR1 LNHNV, CDR2 YYDKDF (reference sequence). Trimming left V 1 base short and J 13 bases short, with 17 bases between. The CDR3 totals 14 residues. Here the CDR3 reads CATSRGTRGETQFF. The CDR3 DNA sequence: TGTGCCACCAGCAGAGGAACAAGGGGTGAGACCCAGTTCTTC.

Concerning this clonotype: A clone one base away is much larger, so this may be a read error. CDR3 coding DNA: TGCGCCAGCAGCCGCGGACAGGAAGACAATGAGCAGGTCTTC. Translated, it gives CASSRGQEDNEQVF. The V and J genes are TRBV4-3 and TRBJ2-1; 7 bases are shared with TRBD1. Germline values: CDR1 LGHNA, CDR2 YSLEER. CDR3 length equals 14 residues.

This chain links TRBV5-1 with TRBJ2-1; D is ambiguous. The V and J ends lost 0 bases and 2 bases respectively, with 9 bases between them. Germline loops: CDR1 SGHRS, CDR2 YFSETQ. This CDR3 is 15 amino acids long. The CDR3: CASSLEAEPYNEQFF. For the CDR3, the DNA is TGCGCCAGCAGCTTGGAGGCGGAGCCCTACAATGAGCAGTTCTTC.

V is TRBV28 and J is TRBJ1-1, with D unresolved. Germline V gene data show CDR1 as MDHEN and CDR2 as SYDVKM. Trimming left V 5 bases short and J 0 bases short, with 13 bases between. This CDR3 is 15 amino acids long. The CDR3 spells CASSPPGNVNTEAFF. The CDR3 DNA reads TGTGCCAGCAGTCCTCCCGGGAACGTGAACACTGAAGCTTTCTTT. Full variable domain (rest looked up from reference TRBV28 and TRBJ1-1): DVKVTQSSRYLVKRTGEKVFLECVQDMDHENMFWYRQDPGLGLRLIYFSYDVKMKEKGDIPEGYSVSREKKERFSLILESASTNQTSMYLCASSPPGNVNTEAFFGQGTRLTVV.

This sequence joins TRBV20-1 and TRBJ1-3, with 7 nucleotides matching TRBD1. This CDR3 spans 14 amino acids. Trimming removed 6 bases from V and 8 bases from J; junction bases left unmatched: 13. Germline V gene data show CDR1 as DFQATT and CDR2 as SNEGSKA (reference sequence). The CDR3 DNA follows: TGCAGTGCCCTGGACCCTCAGGGGGTAGACACCATATATTTT. Translation: CSALDPQGVDTIYF.

This clonotype was seen many times. The genes are TRBV18 and TRBJ1-5; D may be TRBD1 (6 bases). Germline CDR1 is KGHSH and CDR2 is LQKENI. V shed 3 bases and J shed 7 bases, with 16 bases lying between them. This CDR3 spans 15 amino acids. In DNA form, the CDR3 reads TGTGCCAGCTCACCTCAGCAGGGGATGGGGCAGCCCCAGCATTTT. Protein: CASSPQQGMGQPQHF.

This clonotype occurred many times. V is TRBV6-6 and J is TRBJ1-2, with TRBD1 as a possible D gene (5 bases). There are 12 residues in the CDR3. Trimming shortened V by 6 bases and J by 12 bases, and 17 bases separated the two germline ends. Germline V gene sequence: CDR1 MNHNY, CDR2 SVGAGI (reference sequence). CDR3 nucleotide sequence: TGTGCCAGCAGAGACATCGGGCAGGGTAACACCTTC. As protein: CASRDIGQGNTF.

Many counts were recorded for this clonotype. The chain employs TRBV21-1 and TRBJ1-2; TRBD1, the D gene given by the table, was not confirmed from the DNA. TRBV21-1 constitutes a pseudogene. There are 14 residues in the CDR3. The CDR3 nucleotides read TGTGCCAGCAGGCAGACAGGGGGCGTCTATGGCTACACCTTC. It yields the protein CASRQTGGVYGYTF.

The rearrangement uses TRBV7-3 and TRBJ2-5; maybe TRBD2 (5 bases). V dropped 2 bases and J dropped 1 base, with 11 bases sitting between them. The CDR3 is 15 amino acids. Germline V gene lookup returns CDR1 SGHTA and CDR2 FQGTGA. CDR3 DNA: TGTGCCAGCAGCTTAGTTCCAGCGGTCCAAGAGACCCAGTACTTC. Protein sequence: CASSLVPAVQETQYF.

This clonotype appeared many times. The J gene is TRBJ2-5, the V gene TRBV28; D is perhaps TRBD2 (7 bases). The CDR3 has 17 amino acids. V lost 1 base to trimming and J lost 6 bases, with 21 bases between them. Germline-derived CDR1 and CDR2 are MDHEN and SYDVKM. The CDR3 nucleotides are TGTGCCAGCAGTTTATTATCTGTGGGGGGGCCTTGGAAGACCCAGTACTTC. Its protein product is CASSLLSVGGPWKTQYF.

This chain joins TRBV20-1 and TRBJ2-1; D gene uncertain. The V gene's germline CDR1 is DFQATT and CDR2 SNEGSKA (reference sequence). Trimming shortened V by 7 bases and J by 6 bases, and 10 bases separated the two germline ends. This CDR3 is built from 11 residues. DNA for the CDR3: TGCAGTGAAGGAGCGCCCAATGAGCAGTTCTTC. It translates to CSEGAPNEQFF.

This clonotype was observed many times. J is TRBJ2-7 and V is TRBV20-1; 15 bases match TRBD2. The CDR3 length is 15 residues. The J segment lost 4 bases and the V segment lost 5 bases, leaving 6 bases of the junction unmatched. CDR1 and CDR2 from the germline V gene are DFQATT and SNEGSKA (reference sequence). The DNA of the CDR3 is TGCAGTGCTTACGGACTAGCGGGGGGGCAATACGAGCAGTACTTC. Its protein product is CSAYGLAGGQYEQYF.

The table lists this clonotype with a few counts. CDR3 nucleotide sequence: TGCAGTGCTAGAGGACAGGCTAATCAGCCCCAGCATTTT. Translated: CSARGQANQPQHF. The rearrangement joins TRBV20-1 to TRBJ1-5, with D perhaps matching TRBD1 (6 bases). V was clipped by 1 base and J by 4 bases, with 8 bases between them. This CDR3 has 13 amino acids. Germline V CDR1 and CDR2: DFQATT, SNEGSKA (reference sequence).

This clonotype was seen only a few times. The CDR3: CASTGGRGNQPQHF. In nucleotides, the CDR3 is TGTGCCAGCACAGGGGGTCGGGGGAATCAGCCCCAGCATTTT. The chain couples TRBV2 to TRBJ1-5; 7 bases align to TRBD1. The CDR3 consists of 14 residues. Germline lookup yields CDR1 SNHLY and CDR2 FYNNEI. V lost 7 bases, J lost 4 bases, and 7 bases stayed unmatched.

This clonotype occurred many times. The rearrangement uses TRBV6-5 and TRBJ2-3; 10 bases align to TRBD2. Looked up from germline, CDR1 is MNHEY and CDR2 is SVGAGI. V lost 2 bases to trimming and J lost 4 bases; unmatched junction nucleotides: 3. This CDR3 region has 15 residues. CDR3 sequence: CASSYVAGGSDTQYF. CDR3 nucleotides: TGTGCCAGCAGTTACGTAGCGGGGGGTTCAGATACGCAGTATTTT.

There are many counts of this clonotype. The CDR3 DNA reads TGTGCCAGCAGCGTAGTTTCTAGCGGGTACAATGAGCAGTTCTTC. Protein product: CASSVVSSGYNEQFF. The chain has TRBV9 and TRBJ2-1; 8 bases match TRBD2. The CDR3 consists of 15 residues. The V gene's germline CDR1 is SGDLS and CDR2 YYNGEE. Germline trimming cut 0 bases from V and 4 bases from J; bases unmatched to any gene: 3.